This T cell receptor (beta chain) emerged from a study of blood T cell repertoires in COVID-19. This CDR3 spans 15 amino acids. CDR1 PRHDT and CDR2 FYEKMQ come from the germline V gene (reference sequence). Trimming stripped 4 bases from V and 4 bases from J, with 16 bases between. Source study methods: Researchers report that nucleated cell counts were estimated from reference gene primer amplification. Method: immunoSEQ multiplex PCR; TCRdb's copy keeps in-frame clones and lacks some. That table furnishes V, J and clone size, whereas the DNA furnished D and trimming. Of a few hundred thousand clones in the sample, almost 90% were seen once.

Material for sequencing was PBMCs or T cells enriched from blood (not recorded which). The chain employs TRBV13 and TRBJ1-2; D might be TRBD1 (5 bases). The TCR was taken from a woman in her late teens or twenties with acute COVID-19. The CDR3 here is CASSSPQGHLYGYTF. The CDR3 nucleotides read TGTGCCAGCAGCTCCCCCCAGGGCCATCTCTATGGCTACACCTTC.